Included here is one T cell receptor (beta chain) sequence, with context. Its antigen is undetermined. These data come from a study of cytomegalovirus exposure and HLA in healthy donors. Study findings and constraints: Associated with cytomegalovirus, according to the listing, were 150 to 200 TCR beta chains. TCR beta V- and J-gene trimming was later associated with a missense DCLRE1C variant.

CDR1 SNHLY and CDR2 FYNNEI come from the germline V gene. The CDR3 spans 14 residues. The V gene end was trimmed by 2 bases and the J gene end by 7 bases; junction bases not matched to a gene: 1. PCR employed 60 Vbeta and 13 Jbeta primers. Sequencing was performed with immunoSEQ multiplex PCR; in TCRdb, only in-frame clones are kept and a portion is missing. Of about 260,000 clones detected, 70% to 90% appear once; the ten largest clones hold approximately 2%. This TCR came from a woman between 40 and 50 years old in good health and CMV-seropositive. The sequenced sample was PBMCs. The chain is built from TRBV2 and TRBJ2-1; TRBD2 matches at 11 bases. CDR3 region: CASSETSGSNEQFF. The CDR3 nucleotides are TGTGCCAGCAGTGAAACTAGCGGGAGTAATGAGCAGTTCTTC.